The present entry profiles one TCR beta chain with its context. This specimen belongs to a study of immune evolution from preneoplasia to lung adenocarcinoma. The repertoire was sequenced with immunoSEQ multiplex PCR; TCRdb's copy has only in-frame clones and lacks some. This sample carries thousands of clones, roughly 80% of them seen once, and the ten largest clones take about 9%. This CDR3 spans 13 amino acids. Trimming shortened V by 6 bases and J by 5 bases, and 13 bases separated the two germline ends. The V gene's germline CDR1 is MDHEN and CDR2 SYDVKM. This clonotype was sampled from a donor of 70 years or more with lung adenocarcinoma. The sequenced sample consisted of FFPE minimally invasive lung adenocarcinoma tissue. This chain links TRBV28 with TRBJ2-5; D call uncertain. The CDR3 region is CASSKGRVETQYF. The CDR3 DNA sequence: TGTGCCAGCAGCAAAGGGCGTGTGGAGACCCAGTACTTC.